The 29 T cell receptor beta chains presented below share a single source sample, sequenced in a study of blood T cell repertoires in COVID-19. The assay was immunoSEQ multiplex PCR, and TCRdb's table has in-frame clones only and misses some. Here the sample spans some 290,000 clones, about nine tenths being singletons. Sequencing was carried out using peripheral blood. These receptors were obtained from a woman in her 50s who had recovered from COVID-19.

The rearrangement joins TRBV7-9 to TRBJ1-2; TRBD1 is a possible D gene (5 bases). Germline CDR1 SEHNR, CDR2 FQNEAQ (reference sequence). The CDR3 runs to 15 residues. The V gene lost 5 bases and the J gene lost 5 bases, with 18 bases spanning the gap. The CDR3 spells CASSISDSLGYGYTF. CDR3 coding DNA: TGTGCCAGCAGCATCTCTGACAGCCTGGGATATGGCTACACCTTC.

V and J are TRBV4-2 and TRBJ1-2, with D unresolved. Germline V CDR1 and CDR2: LGHNA, YNFKEQ. This CDR3 is built from 12 residues. V was trimmed by 1 base and J by 8 bases, leaving 8 bases between them. The CDR3 region is CASSQAAVGYTF. The CDR3 DNA reads TGTGCCAGCAGCCAAGCGGCGGTGGGCTACACCTTC.

The genes are TRBV20-1 and TRBJ2-1; TRBD2 agrees at 7 bases. This CDR3 contains 15 residues. Germline CDR1 is DFQATT and CDR2 is SNEGSKA (reference sequence). With V trimmed by 3 bases and J by 5 bases, 10 bases remained unmatched. The CDR3, as DNA: TGCAGTGCTAGTGTTGGCGGGAGTTTTAACAATGAGCAGTTCTTC. Translated: CSASVGGSFNNEQFF.

The rearrangement joins TRBV7-9 to TRBJ1-3; TRBD1 might be the D (6 bases). V lost 5 bases to trimming and J lost 0 bases, with 11 bases between them. Looked up from germline, CDR1 is SEHNR and CDR2 is FQNEAQ (reference sequence). This CDR3 comprises 15 residues. CDR3 sequence reads: CASSGRTASGNTIYF. The DNA of the CDR3 is TGTGCCAGCAGCGGACGGACAGCCTCTGGAAACACCATATATTTT.

This rearrangement joins TRBV2 to TRBJ1-5, with D possibly TRBD1 on 6 matching bases. Between the trimmed V and J ends, which lost 4 bases and 2 bases, there was a span of 15 bases. The CDR3 runs to 16 residues. Germline CDR1 and CDR2: SNHLY and FYNNEI. The CDR3 DNA sequence: TGTGCCAGCAGTGCCCAACAGGGCTCGGGCAATCAGCCCCAGCATTTT. Translated, it gives CASSAQQGSGNQPQHF.

This clone was detected once. The CDR3 region is CASSLGGQGSSYNEQFF. CDR3 bases: TGTGCCAGCAGCTTAGGGGGACAGGGGAGCTCCTACAATGAGCAGTTCTTC. The chain has TRBV11-2 and TRBJ2-1; 10 nucleotides align to TRBD1. The V gene's germline CDR1 is SGHAT and CDR2 FQNNGV. This CDR3 comprises 17 residues. The V segment lost 1 base and the J segment 0 bases; nucleotides outside the gene matches: 3.

This clone showed up just a few times. V usage is TRBV7-2 and J usage is TRBJ1-5; 9 nucleotides align to TRBD1. The CDR3 extends over 14 amino acids. Germline V gene data show CDR1 as SGHTA and CDR2 as FQGNSA. V shed 5 bases, J shed 5 bases, and the junction held 4 bases outside the gene matches. CDR3 coding DNA: TGTGCCAGCAGCCCGGACAGGGGCTATCAGCCCCAGCATTTT. It translates to CASSPDRGYQPQHF.

The rearrangement joins TRBV30 to TRBJ2-1, with D hard to call. Germline V gene lookup returns CDR1 GTSNPN and CDR2 SVGIG (reference sequence). This CDR3 is built from 14 residues. Trimming pared 4 bases from V and 0 bases from J, leaving 10 bases between. The CDR3 DNA is TGTGCCTGGATTAACTCGTACTCCTACAATGAGCAGTTCTTC. Amino acids: CAWINSYSYNEQFF.

There are a few counts of this clone. V usage is TRBV7-8 and J usage is TRBJ2-5; D call uncertain. V shed 7 bases and J shed 1 base, with 4 bases lying between them. CDR3 size: 11 residues. CDR1 is SGHVS, CDR2 FQNEAQ, per germline. The CDR3 sequence is CASTSQETQYF. CDR3 DNA: TGTGCCAGCACCTCCCAAGAGACCCAGTACTTC.

The V call is TRBV6-5, the J call TRBJ1-1; D gene uncertain. V lost 7 bases and J 6 bases, leaving 12 bases between the germline ends. The CDR3 extends over 12 amino acids. From germline, CDR1 is MNHEY and CDR2 SVGAGI. The CDR3, as DNA: TGTGCCAGCAAAGGAGGGTTCGCTGAAGCTTTCTTT. Its translation is CASKGGFAEAFF.

CDR3 residues: CASSFGRQSYEQYF. For the CDR3, the DNA is TGTGCCAGCAGTTTTGGGCGACAGTCCTACGAGCAGTACTTC. The chain carries TRBV6-6 and TRBJ2-7; possibly TRBD1 for D (5 bases). This CDR3 spans 14 amino acids. Trimming left V 4 bases short and J 1 base short, with 11 bases between. Per germline, CDR1 MNHNY and CDR2 SVGAGI (reference sequence).

The chain carries TRBV19 and TRBJ1-2, with unresolved D. Trimming took off 5 bases at V and 4 bases at J, with 8 bases between the two ends. This CDR3 contains 12 residues. CDR1 and CDR2 from the germline V gene are LNHDA and SQIVND (reference sequence). In nucleotides, the CDR3 is TGTGCCAGTAGTCCGGGTGGCTATGGCTACACCTTC. It yields the protein CASSPGGYGYTF.

V gene TRBV28 combines with J gene TRBJ2-2; 10 positions match TRBD1. Trimming cost V 0 bases and J 4 bases; bases outside gene matches: 5. Germline-derived CDR1 and CDR2 are MDHEN and SYDVKM. This CDR3 spans 17 amino acids. The CDR3 protein is CASSLWGTGAGTGELFF. CDR3 in DNA: TGTGCCAGCAGTTTATGGGGGACAGGGGCAGGCACCGGGGAGCTGTTTTTT.

CDR3 nucleotides: TGTGCCAGCAGCGTAGCGAGAAATGCTAACTATGGCTACACCTTC. It is translated as CASSVARNANYGYTF. The chain links TRBV9 to TRBJ1-2; D remains unclear. This CDR3 has 15 amino acids. Germline CDR1 is SGDLS and CDR2 is YYNGEE. Trimming left V 0 bases short and J 0 bases short, with 9 bases between.

The chain joins TRBV29-1 to TRBJ2-7; D may be TRBD1 (6 bases). Trimming cost V 6 bases and J 0 bases, with 12 bases left between them. The CDR3 totals 13 residues. Looked up from germline, CDR1 is SQVTM and CDR2 is ANQGSEA. The CDR3: CSVVTGFSYEQYF. The CDR3 DNA is TGCAGCGTGGTTACAGGGTTCTCCTACGAGCAGTACTTC.

This clone was seen only once. The chain employs TRBV5-6 and TRBJ2-1, with unresolved D. The CDR3 length is 13 residues. The V end was cut by 4 bases, the J end by 5 bases, with 10 bases between. The germline CDR1 and CDR2 sequences are SGHDT and YYEEEE. The CDR3 nucleotides read TGTGCCAGCAGCCCCCTTCCCCACAATGAGCAGTTCTTC. Translation: CASSPLPHNEQFF.

The rearrangement uses TRBV10-2 and TRBJ1-2; 7 nucleotides match TRBD1. The CDR3 has 13 residues. The germline V gene encodes CDR1 WSHSY and CDR2 SAAADI. V was pared by 7 bases and J by 1 base, with 3 bases of the junction left unmatched. The chain's CDR3 is CASTRQGNYGYTF. CDR3 sequence (DNA): TGCGCCAGCACCAGACAGGGTAACTATGGCTACACCTTC.

The rearrangement links TRBV7-9 to TRBJ2-7; 7 bases agree with TRBD1. Looked up from germline, CDR1 is SEHNR and CDR2 is FQNEAQ (reference sequence). Trimming removed 1 base from V and 4 bases from J; junction bases left unmatched: 1. The CDR3 is made up of 13 amino acids. Here the CDR3 DNA reads TGTGCCAGCAGCTTAGAACAGGGGTACGAGCAGTACTTC. This codes for CASSLEQGYEQYF.

This clone was counted a single time. The V and J genes are TRBV2 and TRBJ2-3; TRBD2 matches 7 bases. The CDR3 runs 14 residues. CDR1 and CDR2 (germline): SNHLY, FYNNEI. V gave up 6 bases and J gave up 0 bases; unmatched junction bases: 3. CDR3 DNA sequence: TGTGCCAGCAGCACTAGCGCTAGCACAGATACGCAGTATTTT. Protein sequence: CASSTSASTDTQYF.

The chain combines TRBV6-2 or TRBV6-3 with TRBJ2-7; 12 nucleotides match TRBD2. Germline CDR1 MNHEY, CDR2 SVGEGT. CDR3 size: 15 residues. V shed 6 bases, J shed 4 bases, and the junction held 7 bases outside the gene matches. The CDR3 loop is CASSVALAGGYEQYF. The CDR3 bases are TGTGCCAGCAGCGTCGCACTAGCGGGAGGTTACGAGCAGTACTTC.

This chain joins TRBV5-5 and TRBJ2-5; the match to TRBD2 covers 10 bases. CDR3 length: 17 residues. Germline trimming cut 0 bases from V and 2 bases from J; bases unmatched to any gene: 7. Germline V gene data show CDR1 as SGHKS and CDR2 as YYEKEE (reference sequence). The CDR3 DNA reads as TGTGCCAGCAGCTTGGGTCCTAGCGGGGGATATCAAGAGACCCAGTACTTC. Residues: CASSLGPSGGYQETQYF. Variable domain in full (rest from reference TRBV5-5 and TRBJ2-5): DAGVTQSPTHLIKTRGQQVTLRCSPISGHKSVSWYQQVLGQGPQFIFQYYEKEERGRGNFPDRFSARQFPNYSSELNVNALLLGDSALYLCASSLGPSGGYQETQYFGPGTRLLVL.

This chain uses TRBV6-1 with TRBJ1-1; 7 bases are shared with TRBD1. With 2 bases clipped from V and 8 bases from J, the junction kept 2 bases outside the gene matches. The CDR3 has 12 residues. Germline CDR1 and CDR2: MNHNS and SASEGT. This CDR3 is CASSEKGGEAFF. In DNA, the CDR3 is TGTGCCAGCAGTGAAAAAGGGGGCGAAGCTTTCTTT.

The chain is built from TRBV30 and TRBJ2-3; no clear D gene. Germline loops: CDR1 GTSNPN, CDR2 SVGIG (reference sequence). The CDR3 spans 12 residues. Trimming removed 0 bases at V and 5 bases at J, with 6 bases between. CDR3 sequence (DNA): TGTGCCTGGAGTGTATCATTAGATACGCAGTATTTT. Protein product: CAWSVSLDTQYF.

This chain connects TRBV9 to TRBJ2-2; TRBD2 matches 7 bases. There are 12 residues in the CDR3. Trimming removed 5 bases from V and 7 bases from J; junction bases left unmatched: 2. Germline-derived CDR1 and CDR2 are SGDLS and YYNGEE. CDR3 loop: CASSTSDGELFF. The CDR3 coding sequence is TGTGCCAGCAGTACTAGCGACGGGGAGCTGTTTTTT.

This chain joins TRBV24-1 and TRBJ2-6; tentative D call: TRBD1 (5 bases). The CDR3 runs 14 residues. The germline V and J ends were trimmed by 12 bases and 4 bases, with 15 bases remaining between them. The V gene's germline CDR1 is KGHDR and CDR2 SFDVKD. The CDR3 loop reads CAPRQRSGANVLTF. CDR3 coding DNA: TGTGCCCCACGACAGCGCTCGGGGGCCAACGTCCTGACTTTC.

The V gene is TRBV6-5, the J gene TRBJ1-2; D gene ambiguous. This CDR3 region has 12 residues. V was shortened by 8 bases and J by 2 bases, with 9 bases between the two germline ends. Germline V gene sequence: CDR1 MNHEY, CDR2 SVGAGI. Here the CDR3 reads CASEPRNYGYTF. The CDR3 DNA is TGTGCCAGCGAGCCTCGGAACTATGGCTACACCTTC.

The chain recombines TRBV7-9 with TRBJ2-7, with TRBD2 identical over 14 bases. V was pared by 6 bases and J by 2 bases, with 6 bases of the junction left unmatched. The CDR3 sequence is 16 residues long. Germline V gene sequence: CDR1 SEHNR, CDR2 FQNEAQ (reference sequence). CDR3 in amino acids: CASRKTSGRGTYEQYF. The CDR3 DNA reads TGTGCCAGCAGGAAGACTAGCGGGAGGGGTACCTACGAGCAGTACTTC.

The chain combines TRBV3-1 (or the pseudogene TRBV3-2) with TRBJ2-7; a weak D match, TRBD2 (5 bases). Per germline, CDR1 LGHDT and CDR2 YNNKEL (reference sequence). Trimming cost V 4 bases and J 6 bases, with 13 bases left between them. The length of the CDR3 is 13 residues. This CDR3 is CASSRTDYREQYF. The CDR3 region has the DNA TGTGCCAGCAGCCGCACCGACTACCGCGAGCAGTACTTC.

The DNA of the CDR3 is TGTGCCAGCAGCCCCCGGGACACAGAGAACTATGGCTACACCTTC. Its translation: CASSPRDTENYGYTF. V is TRBV11-2 and J is TRBJ1-2; D possibly corresponds to TRBD1 (6 bases). Per germline, CDR1 SGHAT and CDR2 FQNNGV. The V gene lost 5 bases and the J gene lost 2 bases, with 15 bases spanning the gap. This CDR3 has 15 amino acids.